This note documents a single T cell receptor (beta chain) sequence. The target of this receptor is not known. No qualities accompany the bases; no much larger clone lies one base away. In light of the paper, this sample's time point label describes: before hematopoietic stem cell transplant. PRAID was a condition in which autoinflammation came alongside prominent immunodeficiency. T-cell subsets (conventional T cells, CD8+ T cells, regulatory T cells, T follicular helper cells) were sorted before TRB sequencing. Preparation of the library involved the immunoSEQ multiplex PCR assay. For the original study's pipeline: Repertoire diversity was quantified with Shannon entropy, accounting for clonal size distribution. Clonotype distribution inequality was measured with the Gini-Simpson index (Simpson_1-D). The source is immuneACCESS, and TCRdb retained only in-frame sequences with V and J called. Part of the clones is not carried over; for the studies checked, unresolved V genes explain less than half of this, and the remainder is unexplained. The V and J calls and clone size come from that table; D and trimming were worked out from the DNA. The sample profile shows 33,000 or so clones; around nine tenths of them were found once. The ten largest clonotypes hold roughly 0.7% of the sample.

From a lookup of the germline V gene, CDR1 and CDR2 are SGHTA and FQGTGA. V is pared back by 4 bases and J by 0 bases, with 12 bases lying between the germline termini. The CDR3 covers 15 residues, taking in both the cysteine and the phenylalanine. Only the CDR3 portion is preserved as DNA: 45 bases, with reading frame beginning at the first base. The sample comes from a study of stem cell transplantation in POMP-related autoinflammatory disease (dated by TCRdb to the early 2020s). As for the study more broadly: The study hypothesized that defective thymoproteasomes impair MHC class I-dependent CD8+ T-cell differentiation and positive selection, skewing the TRB repertoire. Prior to transplant, the patients had skewing toward CD4+ naive T cells, low CD8+ T-cell proportions, and reduced T-cell cytokine secretion. The effect of POMP deficiency on T-cell receptor beta repertoire diversity and CDR3 characteristics was assessed by high-throughput TRB sequencing.

Overall study results and their limits: A restricted number of unique TRB V-J gene pairings was observed in PRAID patients. Across all analyzed T-cell subsets, PRAID patients tended toward lower TRB diversity and higher clonality. The trend toward lower diversity and increased clonality in PRAID patients was statistically significant only for regulatory T cells.

The sample was CD4+ T cells from PBMCs, taken before stem cell transplantation. The chain is made from TRBV7-3 and TRBJ1-2, with no confidently assigned D gene. This TCR was sampled from a human donor with POMP-related autoinflammation and immune dysregulation (PRAID). The CDR3 corresponds to CASSSPSRTNYGYTF. At the DNA level, the sequence is TGTGCCAGCAGCTCGCCGAGCCGGACTAACTATGGCTACACCTTC. The CDR3, completed at both ends by the reference TRBV7-3 and TRBJ1-2 genes, gives the full variable domain GAGVSQTPSNKVTEKGKYVELRCDPISGHTALYWYRQSLGQGPEFLIYFQGTGAADDSGLPNDRFFAVRPEGSVSTLKIQRTERGDSAVYLCASSSPSRTNYGYTFGSGTRLTVV.